Sequencing of this T cell receptor (beta chain) was carried out in a study of T cell changes during pregnancy in multiple sclerosis. This CDR3 spans 22 amino acids. CDR1 and CDR2 from the germline V gene are LNHNV and YYDKDF (reference sequence). V gave up 2 bases and J gave up 0 bases, with 30 bases separating them. The assay was immunoSEQ multiplex PCR, and TCRdb's table has in-frame clones only and misses some. The data contain roughly 100,000 clones, around 92% of them singletons. The chain has TRBV15 and TRBJ2-3; the D gene is possibly TRBD1 (7 bases). This TCR came from a female donor in good health, enrolled as a control in a pregnancy study. The sequencing here drew on peripheral blood, taken after pregnancy. CDR3 DNA sequence: TGTGCCACCAGCAGATCCTCGGGTAACCGGGGCCAGGGGGACTTTAGCACAGATACGCAGTATTTT. As protein: CATSRSSGNRGQGDFSTDTQYF.